This TCR beta chain originates from a study of T cells in Graves' hyperthyroidism and ophthalmopathy. Amplification of TCR beta CDR3 regions used RNA as the template. RT-PCR in the first round (using the HTBI primer set) targeted the TCR CDR3. Each CDR3 protein gets one entry after TCRdb re-called the multiplex PCR reads with MiXCR. The sample shows about 290,000 distinct CDR3 sequences, 17% of them seen only once. Study results and caveats: Ophthalmopathy was distinguished from stable hyperthyroidism by 13 V-J signatures.

The CDR3 contains 15 residues. V shed 4 bases and J shed 0 bases, with 12 bases lying between them. Germline V gene data show CDR1 as MNHEY and CDR2 as SMNVEV (reference sequence). Only a few counts were recorded for this clonotype. Its antigen is not known. The J gene is TRBJ1-1, the V gene TRBV27; D is unresolved. This clonotype originated in a woman aged 55-69 years with Graves' ophthalmopathy. The specimen sequenced was blood. The CDR3 protein is CASSSRERLNTEAFF. CDR3 in DNA: TGTGCCAGCAGTTCGAGGGAACGGTTGAACACTGAAGCTTTCTTT.